These 16 T cell receptor beta chains share one sample of origin, sequenced in a study of T-cell memory formation after mild COVID-19. One entry per CDR3 protein, called by TCRdb with MiXCR from the 5' RACE reads. The data hold fewer than 400,000 distinct CDR3 sequences, with around 13% observed a single time. The sequenced sample was PBMCs or a T cell subset sorted from them (not recorded which). These receptor sequences come from a man younger than 35 who had mild COVID-19 (a few samples of this study predate the infection). Cell type and time point are not known.

This clonotype has a count of ten or more. The chain carries TRBV11-2 and TRBJ2-5, with a possible D match to TRBD1 (7 bases). Germline CDR1 reads SGHAT; CDR2 reads FQNNGV. CDR3 length equals 15 residues. V was pared by 3 bases and J by 5 bases, with 16 bases between. CDR3 sequence: CASSFNQGGFETQYF. The CDR3 DNA follows: TGTGCCAGCAGCTTTAACCAGGGGGGATTCGAGACCCAGTACTTC.

The chain carries TRBV20-1 and TRBJ2-7, with D perhaps matching TRBD1 (6 bases). Trimming stripped 3 bases from V and 6 bases from J, with 15 bases between. The germline CDR1 and CDR2 sequences are DFQATT and SNEGSKA (reference sequence). This CDR3 has 13 residues. In DNA, the CDR3 is TGCAGTGCTAGCAAACAGGGAGTAGGCGAGCAGTACGTC. Protein sequence: CSASKQGVGEQYV.

The chain combines TRBV27 with TRBJ2-2; TRBD1 agrees at 7 bases. V was clipped by 5 bases and J by 1 base; unmatched bases: 10. Germline lookup yields CDR1 MNHEY and CDR2 SMNVEV (reference sequence). There are 17 residues in the CDR3. The CDR3, as DNA: TGTGCCAGCAGTCCCTTGGGACAGCCTTGGAACACCGGGGAGCTGTTTTTT. Protein product: CASSPLGQPWNTGELFF.

This CDR3 reads CASSPDKNQPQHF. The CDR3 coding sequence is TGTGCCAGCTCACCAGACAAAAATCAGCCCCAGCATTTT. The chain links TRBV18 to TRBJ1-5; no definite D call. CDR1 KGHSH and CDR2 LQKENI come from the germline V gene. The CDR3 sequence is 13 residues long. V shed 2 bases and J shed 4 bases, with 6 bases lying between them.

V is TRBV20-1 and J is TRBJ2-6, with unresolved D. Trimming pared 0 bases from V and 0 bases from J, leaving 6 bases between. The CDR3 is 15 amino acids. Germline values: CDR1 DFQATT, CDR2 SNEGSKA (reference sequence). The CDR3 loop reads CSAREAYSGANVLTF. CDR3 nucleotide sequence: TGCAGTGCTAGAGAGGCTTACTCTGGGGCCAACGTCCTGACTTTC.

This clonotype was recorded many times. The V call is TRBV4-2, the J call TRBJ2-7, with 7 bases that match TRBD2. Germline loops: CDR1 LGHNA, CDR2 YNFKEQ. V shed 6 bases, J shed 2 bases, and the junction held 7 bases outside the gene matches. The CDR3 is 14 amino acids. DNA of the CDR3: TGTGCCAGCAGTTCAGCGGGGAAACCCTACGAGCAGTACTTC. It is translated as CASSSAGKPYEQYF.

This clonotype showed up many times. The genes are TRBV4-1 and TRBJ1-1; 9 nucleotides match TRBD1. This CDR3 contains 18 residues. The V and J ends lost 1 base and 1 base, in that order; junction bases with no gene match: 10. The germline CDR1 and CDR2 sequences are MGHRA and YSYEKL. This chain's CDR3 is CASSQGVQGQGRNTEAFF. The DNA of the CDR3 is TGCGCCAGCAGCCAAGGAGTCCAGGGACAGGGCAGGAACACTGAAGCTTTCTTT.

This clonotype occurred a few times. The V and J genes are TRBV12-3 or TRBV12-4 and TRBJ2-3; D gene ambiguous. Trimming cost V 6 bases and J 5 bases, with 9 bases left between them. CDR3 length: 12 amino acids. This CDR3 reads CASRQPGDTQYF. CDR3 bases: TGTGCCAGCAGGCAACCTGGAGATACGCAGTATTTT.

This clonotype has a count of ten or more. J is TRBJ2-5 and V is TRBV9, with D tentatively TRBD2 (6 bases). Trimming left V 4 bases short and J 5 bases short, with 21 bases between. This CDR3 has 16 residues. The germline V gene has CDR1 SGDLS and CDR2 YYNGEE. For the CDR3, the DNA is TGTGCCAGCAGCCCCCACCTCAGCGGGTTTAAGGAGACCCAGTACTTC. Protein: CASSPHLSGFKETQYF.

The rearrangement links TRBV27 to TRBJ1-2, with 10 bases that match TRBD1. Germline lookup yields CDR1 MNHEY and CDR2 SMNVEV (reference sequence). The CDR3 is made up of 14 amino acids. The ends lost 6 bases at V and 3 bases at J; junction bases unmatched: 4. The CDR3 DNA is TGTGCCAGCAGCCACGGACAGGGGGACTATGGCTACACCTTC. Translation gives CASSHGQGDYGYTF.

This clonotype occurred a few times. The V gene is TRBV6-6, the J gene TRBJ2-7, with D uncertain. Trimming took 0 bases from V and 2 from J, leaving 11 bases between them. Per germline, CDR1 MNHNY and CDR2 SVGAGI (reference sequence). CDR3 length equals 15 residues. CDR3 amino acids: CASSYSKIGTYEQYF. The CDR3 nucleotides are TGTGCCAGCAGTTACTCGAAGATTGGCACCTACGAGCAGTACTTC.

This chain joins TRBV24-1 and TRBJ2-3, with D possibly TRBD1 on 6 matching bases. The CDR3 length is 13 residues. The germline V gene encodes CDR1 KGHDR and CDR2 SFDVKD. Trimming removed 10 bases at V and 2 bases at J, with 12 bases between. Written as DNA, the CDR3 is TGTGCCACGTGGGACACCGTCACAGATACGCAGTATTTT. It translates to CATWDTVTDTQYF.

This clonotype turned up a few times. This chain links TRBV29-1 with TRBJ2-7, with D maybe TRBD1 (6 bases). The CDR3 extends over 12 amino acids. Germline CDR1 SQVTM, CDR2 ANQGSEA. V dropped 0 bases and J dropped 7 bases, with 10 bases sitting between them. The CDR3 is CSVEDWDMEQYF. The CDR3 DNA follows: TGCAGCGTTGAAGATTGGGACATGGAGCAGTACTTC.

The rearrangement uses TRBV7-2 and TRBJ2-4, with TRBD2 as a possible D gene (5 bases). V was trimmed by 5 bases and J by 1 base, leaving 9 bases between them. CDR3 length equals 14 residues. CDR1 and CDR2 (germline): SGHTA, FQGNSA. CDR3 DNA sequence: TGTGCCAGCAGCGCACCGGGGGCCAAAAACATTCAGTACTTC. Amino acids: CASSAPGAKNIQYF.

Ten or more counts support this clonotype. The genes are TRBV29-1 and TRBJ2-2, with 9 bases identical to TRBD1. The CDR3 runs to 15 residues. CDR1 SQVTM and CDR2 ANQGSEA come from the germline V gene. J lost 7 bases, V lost 6 bases, and 12 bases had no gene match. The CDR3 loop is CSVRKGQGFSGELFF. CDR3 coding DNA: TGCAGCGTGAGGAAGGGACAGGGATTCAGCGGGGAGCTGTTTTTT.

This clonotype appeared a few times. The V call is TRBV5-6, the J call TRBJ2-7; D may be TRBD1 (5 bases). The germline V gene encodes CDR1 SGHDT and CDR2 YYEEEE. Trimming pared 1 base from V and 7 bases from J, leaving 15 bases between. CDR3 length: 14 residues. In nucleotides, the CDR3 is TGTGCCAGCAGCTTGTTAGACAGTGGATGGGAGCAGTACTTC. Its protein is CASSLLDSGWEQYF.